This record covers a single TCR beta chain. What it recognizes is unknown. This entry belongs to a study of OX40 agonist ivuxolimab in advanced cancers. Whole-study findings and limits: Still undetermined is the antigen specificity of the expanded peripheral T cells.

The CDR3 spans 17 residues. Trimming at V came to 3 bases and at J to 8 bases, leaving 12 bases not matched to a gene. The germline CDR1 and CDR2 sequences are ENHRY and SYGVKD. Repertoires were generated with immunoSEQ multiplex PCR, while TCRdb's copy carries only in-frame clones and drops some. The sample lists approximately 61,000 clones; about 90% were seen once. The origin of this receptor is an adult with an advanced solid tumor such as melanoma, head and neck, liver or kidney cancer. The material sequenced was CD4+ or CD8+ T cells sorted from blood, taken in a trial of the OX40 agonist ivuxolimab. The chain is built from TRBV10-3 and TRBJ2-1, with 11 bases lining up with TRBD2. CDR3 loop: CAISEASGRTQRDEQFF. CDR3 in DNA: TGTGCCATCAGTGAAGCTAGCGGGAGGACGCAACGGGATGAGCAGTTCTTC.